This T cell receptor (beta chain) was sequenced for a study of cytomegalovirus exposure and HLA in healthy donors. Study-wide results and caveats: The majority of CMV-associated TCR beta chains were reported as apparently HLA-restricted in a later analysis. Associated with cytomegalovirus, according to the listing, were 150 to 200 TCR beta chains.

This clone was detected once. Its target is unknown. This CDR3 is built from 14 residues. After removal of 6 bases from V and 8 bases from J, the junction contained 10 bases not matched to a gene. The V gene's germline CDR1 is SGHTA and CDR2 FQGNSA. The primer mix had 60 Vbeta and 13 Jbeta primers. Clones were sequenced by immunoSEQ multiplex PCR, and TCRdb holds only the in-frame ones, with some missing. This repertoire shows some 270,000 clones, 85% to 95% found once; its top ten account for 1.5% to 2%. The TCR comes from a girl aged 2-10 years in good health and CMV-seronegative. Source material: PBMCs. V usage is TRBV7-2 and J usage is TRBJ1-2; 9 bases map to TRBD1. The CDR3 reads CASRPGTGNMGYTF. The CDR3 region has the DNA TGTGCCAGCAGACCCGGGACAGGGAATATGGGCTACACCTTC.